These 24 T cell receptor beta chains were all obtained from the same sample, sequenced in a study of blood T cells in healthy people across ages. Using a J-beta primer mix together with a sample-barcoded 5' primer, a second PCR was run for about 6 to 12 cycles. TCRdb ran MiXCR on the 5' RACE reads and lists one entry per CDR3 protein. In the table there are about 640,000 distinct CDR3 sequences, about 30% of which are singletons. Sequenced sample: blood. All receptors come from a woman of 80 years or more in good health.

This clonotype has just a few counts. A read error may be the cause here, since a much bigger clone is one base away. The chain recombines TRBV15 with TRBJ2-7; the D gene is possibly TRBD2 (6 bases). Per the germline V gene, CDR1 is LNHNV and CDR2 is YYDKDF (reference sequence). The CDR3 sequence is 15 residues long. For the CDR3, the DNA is TGTGCCACCAGCAGCACGGGAGCGGACTCCTACGGGCAGTACTTC. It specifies CATSSTGADSYGQYF. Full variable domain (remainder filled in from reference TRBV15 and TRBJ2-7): DAMVIQNPRYQVTQFGKPVTLSCSQTLNHNVMYWYQQKSSQAPKLLFHYYDKDFNNEADTPDNFQSRRPNTSFCFLDIRSPGLGDTAMYLCATSSTGADSYGQYFGPGTRLTVT.

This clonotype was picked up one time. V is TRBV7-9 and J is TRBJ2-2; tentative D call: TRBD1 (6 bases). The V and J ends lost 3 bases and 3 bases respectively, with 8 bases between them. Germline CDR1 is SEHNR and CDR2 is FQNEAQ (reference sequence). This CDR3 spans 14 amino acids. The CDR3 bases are TGTGCCAGCAGCTTGGACAGTTACACCGGGGAGCTGTTTTTT. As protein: CASSLDSYTGELFF.

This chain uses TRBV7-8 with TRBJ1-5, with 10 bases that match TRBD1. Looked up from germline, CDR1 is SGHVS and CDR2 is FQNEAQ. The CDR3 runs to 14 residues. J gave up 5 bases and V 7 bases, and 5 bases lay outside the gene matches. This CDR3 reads CASTEDRGYQPQHF. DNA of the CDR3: TGTGCCAGCACCGAGGACAGGGGGTATCAGCCCCAGCATTTT.

CDR3 DNA sequence: TGTGCCAGCAGCTTATCCGTAGACGCCAATCAGCCCCAGCATTTT. This gives the protein CASSLSVDANQPQHF. The chain uses TRBV7-2 and TRBJ1-5; no definite D call. The germline gives CDR1 SGHTA, CDR2 FQGNSA. V lost 2 bases to trimming and J lost 3 bases, with 11 bases between them. The CDR3 is 15 residues long.

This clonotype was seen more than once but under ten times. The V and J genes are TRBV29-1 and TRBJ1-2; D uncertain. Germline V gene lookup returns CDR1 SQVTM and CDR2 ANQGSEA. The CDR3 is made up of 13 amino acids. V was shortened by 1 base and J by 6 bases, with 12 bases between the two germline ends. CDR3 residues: CSVEGAVTDGYTF. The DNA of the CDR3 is TGCAGCGTTGAAGGTGCGGTTACAGATGGCTACACCTTC.

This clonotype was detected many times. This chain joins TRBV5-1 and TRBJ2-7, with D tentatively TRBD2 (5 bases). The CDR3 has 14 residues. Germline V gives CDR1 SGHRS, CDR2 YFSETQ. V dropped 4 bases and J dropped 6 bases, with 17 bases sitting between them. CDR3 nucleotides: TGCGCCAGCAGCAGCTTACCCAGCCGGGGCGAGCAGTACTTC. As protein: CASSSLPSRGEQYF. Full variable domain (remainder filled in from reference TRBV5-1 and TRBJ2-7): KAGVTQTPRYLIKTRGQQVTLSCSPISGHRSVSWYQQTPGQGLQFLFEYFSETQRNKGNFPGRFSGRQFSNSRSEMNVSTLELGDSALYLCASSSLPSRGEQYFGPGTRLTVT.

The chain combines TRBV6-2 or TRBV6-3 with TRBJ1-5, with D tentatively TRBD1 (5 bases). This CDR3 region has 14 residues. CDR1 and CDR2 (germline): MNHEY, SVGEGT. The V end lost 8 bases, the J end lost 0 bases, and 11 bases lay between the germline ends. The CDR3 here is CASQDTTSNQPQHF. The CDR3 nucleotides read TGTGCCAGCCAGGACACTACTAGCAATCAGCCCCAGCATTTT.

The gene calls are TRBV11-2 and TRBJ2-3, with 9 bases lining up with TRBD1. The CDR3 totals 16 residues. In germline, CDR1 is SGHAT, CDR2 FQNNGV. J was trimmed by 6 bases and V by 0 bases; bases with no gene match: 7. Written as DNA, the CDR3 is TGTGCCAGCAGCTTAGATCGGGGACAGGGTTTGGATACGCAGTATTTT. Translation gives CASSLDRGQGLDTQYF.

CDR3: CSAGGLNQPQHF. For the CDR3, the DNA is TGCAGTGCTGGGGGACTCAATCAGCCCCAGCATTTT. The V gene is TRBV20-1, the J gene TRBJ1-5; perhaps TRBD1 as D (5 bases). From germline, CDR1 is DFQATT and CDR2 SNEGSKA (reference sequence). The CDR3 sequence is 12 residues long. V was pared by 5 bases and J by 3 bases, with 8 bases between.

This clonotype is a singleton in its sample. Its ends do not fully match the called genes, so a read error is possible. CDR3 nucleotide sequence: TGTGCCAGCAGCGTAGCGCCTCGAGGCGATGAGCAGTTCTTC. Its translation: CASSVAPRGDEQFF. The chain has TRBV7-2 and TRBJ2-1; possibly TRBD2 for D (5 bases). Germline-derived CDR1 and CDR2 are SGHTA and FQGNSA. The CDR3 consists of 14 residues.

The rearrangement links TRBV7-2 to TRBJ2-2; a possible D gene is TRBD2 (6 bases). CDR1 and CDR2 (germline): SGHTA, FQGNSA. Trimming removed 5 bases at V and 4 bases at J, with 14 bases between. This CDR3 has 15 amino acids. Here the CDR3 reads CASSTTPGGTGELFF. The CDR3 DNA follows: TGTGCCAGCAGCACCACGCCCGGGGGCACCGGGGAGCTGTTTTTT.

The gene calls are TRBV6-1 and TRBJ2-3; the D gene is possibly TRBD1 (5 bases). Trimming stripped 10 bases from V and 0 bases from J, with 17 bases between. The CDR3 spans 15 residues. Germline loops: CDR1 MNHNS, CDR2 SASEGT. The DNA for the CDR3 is TGTGCCACCACGCCTCCGAGACAGAGCACAGATACGCAGTATTTT. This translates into CATTPPRQSTDTQYF.

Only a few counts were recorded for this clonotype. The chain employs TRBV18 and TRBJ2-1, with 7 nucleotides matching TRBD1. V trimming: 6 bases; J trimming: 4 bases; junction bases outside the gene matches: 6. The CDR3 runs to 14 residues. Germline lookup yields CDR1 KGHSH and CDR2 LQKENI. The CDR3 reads CASSPDRFYNEQFF. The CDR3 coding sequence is TGTGCCAGCTCTCCGGACAGGTTTTACAATGAGCAGTTCTTC.

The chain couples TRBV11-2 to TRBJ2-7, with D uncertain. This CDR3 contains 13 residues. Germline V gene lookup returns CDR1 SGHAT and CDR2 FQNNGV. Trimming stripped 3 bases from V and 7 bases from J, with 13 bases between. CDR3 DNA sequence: TGTGCCAGCAGCTTCTCCTCGCGGAATGAGCAGTACTTC. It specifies CASSFSSRNEQYF.

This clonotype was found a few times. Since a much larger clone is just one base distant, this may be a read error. The CDR3 coding sequence is TGTGCCAGCAGCGTCCTCATGAGGAACACTGAAGCTTTCTTT. As protein: CASSVLMRNTEAFF. This sequence joins TRBV11-1 and TRBJ1-1; no definite D call. Trimming removed 5 bases at V and 1 base at J, with 11 bases between. There are 14 residues in the CDR3. Germline CDR1 is SGHAT and CDR2 is FQDESV (reference sequence).

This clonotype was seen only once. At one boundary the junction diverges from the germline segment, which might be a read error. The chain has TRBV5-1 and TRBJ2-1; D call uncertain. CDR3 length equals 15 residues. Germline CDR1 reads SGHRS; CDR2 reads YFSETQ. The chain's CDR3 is CASSLVPGPYNEQFF. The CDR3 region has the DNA TGCGCCAGCAGCTTGGTTCCCGGCCCCTACAACGAGCAGTTCTTC.

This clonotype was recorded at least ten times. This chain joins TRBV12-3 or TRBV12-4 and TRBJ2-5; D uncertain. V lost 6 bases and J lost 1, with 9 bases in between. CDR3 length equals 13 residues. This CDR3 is CASSLRVQETQYF. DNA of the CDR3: TGTGCCAGCAGCTTAAGAGTCCAAGAGACCCAGTACTTC.

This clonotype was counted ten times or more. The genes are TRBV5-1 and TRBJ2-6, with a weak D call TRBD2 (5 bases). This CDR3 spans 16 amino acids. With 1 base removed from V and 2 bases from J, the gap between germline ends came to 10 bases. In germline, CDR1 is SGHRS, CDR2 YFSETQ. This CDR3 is CASSLSPGTGANVLTF. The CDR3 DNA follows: TGCGCCAGCAGCTTGAGCCCCGGGACTGGGGCCAACGTCCTGACTTTC. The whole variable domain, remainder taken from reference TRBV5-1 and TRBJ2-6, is KAGVTQTPRYLIKTRGQQVTLSCSPISGHRSVSWYQQTPGQGLQFLFEYFSETQRNKGNFPGRFSGRQFSNSRSEMNVSTLELGDSALYLCASSLSPGTGANVLTFGAGSRLTVL.

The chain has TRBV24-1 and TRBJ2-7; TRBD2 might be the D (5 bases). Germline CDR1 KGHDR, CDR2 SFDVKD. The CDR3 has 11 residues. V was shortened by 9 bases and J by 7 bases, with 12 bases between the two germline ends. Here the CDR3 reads CATPAGGEQYF. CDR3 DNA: TGTGCCACCCCCGCGGGCGGGGAGCAGTACTTC.

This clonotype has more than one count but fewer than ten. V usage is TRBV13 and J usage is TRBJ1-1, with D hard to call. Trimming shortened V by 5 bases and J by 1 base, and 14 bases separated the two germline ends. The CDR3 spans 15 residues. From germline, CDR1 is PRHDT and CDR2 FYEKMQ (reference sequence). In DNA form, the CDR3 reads TGTGCCAGCAGCCCCCTCGCAGGCCGGAACACTGAAGCTTTCTTT. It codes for CASSPLAGRNTEAFF.

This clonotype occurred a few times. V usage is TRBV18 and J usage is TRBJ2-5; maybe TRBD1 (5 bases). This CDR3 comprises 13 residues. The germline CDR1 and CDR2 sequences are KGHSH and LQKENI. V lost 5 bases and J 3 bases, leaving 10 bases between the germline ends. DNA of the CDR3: TGTGCCAGCTCATCAGGGCAGGAAGAGACCCAGTACTTC. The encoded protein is CASSSGQEETQYF.

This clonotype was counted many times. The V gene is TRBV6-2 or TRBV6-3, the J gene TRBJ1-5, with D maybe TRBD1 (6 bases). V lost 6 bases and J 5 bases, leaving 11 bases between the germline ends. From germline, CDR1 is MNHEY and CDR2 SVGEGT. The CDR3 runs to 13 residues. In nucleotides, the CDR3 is TGTGCCAGCAGGGACAGTTCTGATCAGCCCCAGCATTTT. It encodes CASRDSSDQPQHF.

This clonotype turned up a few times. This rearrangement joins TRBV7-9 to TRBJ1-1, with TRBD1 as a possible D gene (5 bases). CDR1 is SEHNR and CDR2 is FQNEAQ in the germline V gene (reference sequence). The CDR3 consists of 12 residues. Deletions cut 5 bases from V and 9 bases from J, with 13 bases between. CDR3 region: CASSRSGAQAFF. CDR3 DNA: TGTGCCAGCAGCCGAAGCGGGGCTCAAGCTTTCTTT. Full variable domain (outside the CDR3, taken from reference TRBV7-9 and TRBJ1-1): DTGVSQNPRHKITKRGQNVTFRCDPISEHNRLYWYRQTLGQGPEFLTYFQNEAQLEKSRLLSDRFSAERPKGSFSTLEIQRTEQGDSAMYLCASSRSGAQAFFGQGTRLTVV.

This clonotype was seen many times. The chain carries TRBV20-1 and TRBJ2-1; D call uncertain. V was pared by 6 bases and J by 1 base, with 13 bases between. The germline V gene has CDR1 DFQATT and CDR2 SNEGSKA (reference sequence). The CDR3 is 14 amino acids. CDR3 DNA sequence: TGCAGTGCCACCCCGAGTGGATCCTACAATGAGCAGTTCTTC. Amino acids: CSATPSGSYNEQFF.